These 24 T cell receptor beta chains were all obtained from the same sample, sequenced in a study of lymphopenia after photon versus proton radiotherapy. Assay: immunoSEQ multiplex PCR; the TCRdb copy retains only in-frame clones and omits some. This repertoire shows around 70,000 clones, around 92% found once; its top ten account for 2% to 2.5%. Source: peripheral blood, taken from a patient treated with photon-based radiotherapy. Receptor source: a woman in her thirties or forties with cholangiocarcinoma.

The chain is built from TRBV14 and TRBJ1-2, with 8 nucleotides matching TRBD1. The CDR3 extends over 14 amino acids. The germline gives CDR1 SGHDN, CDR2 FVKESK. V lost 3 bases, J lost 6 bases, and 6 bases stayed unmatched. This CDR3 is CASSQATGGNGYTF. The CDR3 nucleotides are TGTGCCAGCAGCCAGGCCACAGGGGGAAATGGCTACACCTTC.

This clone appeared once. This sequence joins TRBV7-9 and TRBJ2-5, with D possibly TRBD2 on 6 matching bases. Germline CDR1 reads SEHNR; CDR2 reads FQNEAQ (reference sequence). The CDR3 covers 15 residues. The V and J ends lost 7 bases and 4 bases respectively, with 19 bases between them. This chain's CDR3 is CASNPGGLGGETQYF. The CDR3 nucleotides read TGTGCCAGCAACCCCGGAGGCCTCGGGGGAGAGACCCAGTACTTC.

The chain uses TRBV2 and TRBJ1-1; D is undetermined. From germline, CDR1 is SNHLY and CDR2 FYNNEI. This CDR3 comprises 14 residues. V shed 1 base and J shed 0 bases, with 6 bases lying between them. The chain's CDR3 is CASSEVLVNTEAFF. In DNA form, the CDR3 reads TGTGCCAGCAGTGAAGTTCTCGTGAACACTGAAGCTTTCTTT.

This chain joins TRBV19 and TRBJ1-1, with 7 bases lining up with TRBD1. Germline lookup yields CDR1 LNHDA and CDR2 SQIVND (reference sequence). The CDR3 runs to 14 residues. The ends lost 5 bases at V and 0 bases at J; junction bases unmatched: 3. CDR3 in amino acids: CASSDRDMNTEAFF. The CDR3 DNA sequence: TGTGCCAGTAGTGACAGGGACATGAACACTGAAGCTTTCTTT.

The J gene is TRBJ2-7, the V gene TRBV4-2; TRBD2 agrees at 7 bases. CDR1 LGHNA and CDR2 YNFKEQ come from the germline V gene. The CDR3 sequence is 15 residues long. With V trimmed by 1 base and J by 5 bases, 8 bases remained unmatched. In DNA form, the CDR3 reads TGTGCCAGCAGCCAAGTTAGTTTCGGGGGGAACGAGCAGTACTTC. It yields the protein CASSQVSFGGNEQYF.

The sample holds one count of this clone. DNA for the CDR3: TGCGCCAGCAGCCGTCCCGGGGACAGAAACTACGAGCAGTACTTC. This translates into CASSRPGDRNYEQYF. The V and J genes are TRBV4-1 and TRBJ2-7, with 7 nucleotides matching TRBD1. This CDR3 spans 15 amino acids. The V segment lost 4 bases and the J segment 3 bases; nucleotides outside the gene matches: 9. Germline V gene sequence: CDR1 MGHRA, CDR2 YSYEKL.

This clone appeared a single time. The V and J genes are TRBV7-6 and TRBJ2-1, with 8 nucleotides matching TRBD2. The J segment lost 3 bases and the V segment lost 2 bases, leaving 3 bases of the junction unmatched. The CDR3 is 15 residues long. Germline V gene data show CDR1 as SGHVS and CDR2 as FNYEAQ. Written as DNA, the CDR3 is TGTGCCAGCAGCTTATTGAGCGGGGGCTACAATGAGCAGTTCTTC. It specifies CASSLLSGGYNEQFF.

The chain is built from TRBV28 and TRBJ1-1; D call uncertain. V was pared by 2 bases and J by 3 bases, with 10 bases between. The CDR3 runs 14 residues. Germline values: CDR1 MDHEN, CDR2 SYDVKM. The CDR3 loop reads CASSLVGGHTEAFF. Written as DNA, the CDR3 is TGTGCCAGCAGTTTAGTAGGAGGGCACACTGAAGCTTTCTTT. Looking up the rest from reference TRBV28 and TRBJ1-1 gives the full variable domain: DVKVTQSSRYLVKRTGEKVFLECVQDMDHENMFWYRQDPGLGLRLIYFSYDVKMKEKGDIPEGYSVSREKKERFSLILESASTNQTSMYLCASSLVGGHTEAFFGQGTRLTVV.

The chain carries TRBV2 and TRBJ2-4; TRBD2 is a possible D gene (5 bases). V was cut by 6 bases and J by 1 base, with 16 bases left in between. This CDR3 comprises 16 residues. The germline V gene encodes CDR1 SNHLY and CDR2 FYNNEI. The CDR3 here is CASSPLVPSAKNIQYF. The CDR3 bases are TGTGCCAGCAGCCCACTAGTCCCATCGGCCAAAAACATTCAGTACTTC.

The J gene is TRBJ1-1, the V gene TRBV11-3; D remains ambiguous. The CDR3 runs to 13 residues. V was trimmed by 1 base and J by 7 bases, leaving 10 bases between them. Germline lookup yields CDR1 SGHNT and CDR2 YENEEA. CDR3 region: CASSLGAGDEAFF. DNA of the CDR3: TGTGCCAGCAGCTTAGGCGCCGGGGATGAAGCTTTCTTT.

V gene TRBV6-1 combines with J gene TRBJ2-3; tentatively, D is TRBD1 or TRBD2 (5 bases each). Germline V CDR1 and CDR2: MNHNS, SASEGT. The CDR3 extends over 16 amino acids. V lost 2 bases, J lost 4 bases, and 16 bases lay in between. The CDR3 region is CASSETDSRGPDTQYF. For the CDR3, the DNA is TGTGCCAGCAGTGAAACCGATTCGAGGGGCCCAGATACGCAGTATTTT.

This clone was picked up a small number of times. V usage is TRBV2 and J usage is TRBJ1-4; TRBD1 is a possible D gene (5 bases). CDR1 and CDR2 (germline): SNHLY, FYNNEI. Trimming stripped 5 bases from V and 0 bases from J, with 7 bases between. The CDR3 is made up of 14 amino acids. The CDR3 bases are TGTGCCAGCAGTTCAGGGACAACTAATGAAAAACTGTTTTTT. Translation gives CASSSGTTNEKLFF.

The V gene is TRBV19, the J gene TRBJ2-1; D unclear. Trimming cost V 5 bases and J 15 bases, with 14 bases left between them. The CDR3 contains 11 residues. The germline CDR1 and CDR2 sequences are LNHDA and SQIVND (reference sequence). CDR3 loop: CASSQDEWAFF. The CDR3 DNA sequence: TGTGCCAGTAGTCAGGACGAGTGGGCGTTCTTC. The full variable domain, with the rest looked up from reference TRBV19 and TRBJ2-1, is DGGITQSPKYLFRKEGQNVTLSCEQNLNHDAMYWYRQDPGQGLRLIYYSQIVNDFQKGDIAEGYSVSREKKESFPLTVTSAQKNPTAFYLCASSQDEWAFFGPGTRLTVL.

The CDR3, as DNA: TGTGCCAGCCGGGGGATGAGCAATCAGCCCCAGCATTTT. Translated: CASRGMSNQPQHF. This chain links TRBV19 with TRBJ1-5; TRBD1 might be the D (5 bases). The germline CDR1 and CDR2 sequences are LNHDA and SQIVND (reference sequence). V gave up 9 bases and J gave up 1 base, with 10 bases separating them. CDR3 length: 13 amino acids.

The rearrangement joins TRBV27 to TRBJ1-6, with D tentatively TRBD1 (5 bases). CDR3 length: 12 amino acids. CDR1 is MNHEY and CDR2 is SMNVEV in the germline V gene (reference sequence). Trimming shortened V by 4 bases and J by 14 bases, and 12 bases separated the two germline ends. The CDR3 sequence: CASSYQGSTLHF. The CDR3 DNA reads TGTGCCAGCAGTTATCAGGGTTCGACCCTCCACTTT.

This chain links TRBV5-1 with TRBJ1-1; D is ambiguous. This CDR3 has 15 residues. Between the trimmed V and J ends, which lost 3 bases and 2 bases, there was a span of 14 bases. Germline loops: CDR1 SGHRS, CDR2 YFSETQ. CDR3 sequence reads: CASSYGGIRNTEAFF. In nucleotides, the CDR3 is TGCGCCAGCAGCTATGGCGGGATCCGAAACACTGAAGCTTTCTTT.

This rearrangement joins TRBV7-3 to TRBJ1-6, with D perhaps TRBD1 (6 bases). Trimming pared 0 bases from V and 6 bases from J, leaving 9 bases between. This CDR3 is 15 amino acids long. The V gene's germline CDR1 is SGHTA and CDR2 FQGTGA. In DNA, the CDR3 is TGTGCCAGCAGCTTAACGAGGACAGTTAATTCACCCCTCCACTTT. Protein: CASSLTRTVNSPLHF.

The chain uses TRBV6-1 and TRBJ1-6; 8 bases are shared with TRBD1. With 4 bases clipped from V and 6 bases from J, the junction kept 8 bases outside the gene matches. From germline, CDR1 is MNHNS and CDR2 SASEGT. This CDR3 comprises 16 residues. The CDR3 DNA reads as TGTGCCAGCAGTGGCAGGGGGCGGTTTGCTAATTCACCCCTCCACTTT. It codes for CASSGRGRFANSPLHF.

The count of this clone is one. The genes are TRBV2 and TRBJ2-1; D ambiguous. This CDR3 comprises 10 residues. CDR1 is SNHLY, CDR2 FYNNEI, per germline. V was clipped by 7 bases and J by 8 bases, with 6 bases between them. The CDR3 DNA follows: TGTGCCAGCACTGGGGATGAGCAGTTCTTC. This codes for CASTGDEQFF.

This clone appeared a single time. The chain uses TRBV10-3 and TRBJ2-3; perhaps D is TRBD1 or TRBD2 (5 bases each). Trimming took 5 bases from V and 2 from J, leaving 14 bases between them. This CDR3 comprises 15 residues. Germline V gene lookup returns CDR1 ENHRY and CDR2 SYGVKD. CDR3 sequence: CAISLGQAVTDTQYF. The DNA for the CDR3 is TGTGCCATCAGTCTAGGACAAGCGGTCACAGATACGCAGTATTTT.

The gene calls are TRBV5-1 and TRBJ1-4; no reliable D call. V lost 0 bases, J lost 5 bases, and 11 bases lay in between. Germline-derived CDR1 and CDR2 are SGHRS and YFSETQ. This CDR3 spans 15 amino acids. In nucleotides, the CDR3 is TGCGCCAGCAGCTTGGCGGGCAGCCCGAATGAAAAACTGTTTTTT. Its protein product is CASSLAGSPNEKLFF.

In its sample, this clone was seen once. The gene calls are TRBV19 and TRBJ2-3; either TRBD1 or TRBD2 may supply D (5 bases each). CDR1 is LNHDA, CDR2 SQIVND, per germline (reference sequence). This CDR3 region has 17 residues. V lost 4 bases and J lost 0, with 17 bases in between. CDR3 protein: CASSREFGGSSTDTQYF. The CDR3 bases are TGTGCCAGTAGTAGGGAGTTTGGGGGTTCTAGCACAGATACGCAGTATTTT.

This clone was observed a few times. The gene calls are TRBV7-9 and TRBJ2-2; possibly TRBD1 for D (5 bases). The germline V and J ends were trimmed by 1 base and 7 bases, with 13 bases remaining between them. This CDR3 contains 15 residues. The germline CDR1 and CDR2 sequences are SEHNR and FQNEAQ (reference sequence). The CDR3: CASSLVSGKIGELFF. The CDR3 DNA sequence: TGTGCCAGCAGCTTAGTTTCAGGGAAAATCGGGGAGCTGTTTTTT.

This clone was seen just once. The V and J genes are TRBV4-3 and TRBJ2-4, with 11 nucleotides matching TRBD2. CDR3 length equals 18 residues. The germline CDR1 and CDR2 sequences are LGHNA and YSLEER. With 0 bases clipped from V and 0 bases from J, the junction kept 4 bases outside the gene matches. CDR3 sequence: CASSQELAGVGAKNIQYF. Written as DNA, the CDR3 is TGCGCCAGCAGCCAAGAACTAGCGGGAGTGGGAGCCAAAAACATTCAGTACTTC.